The table lists the clone carrying this TCR beta chain with a few counts. Its antigen is as yet unknown. This record belongs to a study of response to subunit inactivated influenza vaccine. The study, taken as a whole, reports: Each seasonal flu vaccination may recruit only limited new T cells, authors suggested.

Germline V gene lookup returns CDR1 SGHRS and CDR2 YFSETQ. With 1 base removed from V and 6 bases from J, the gap between germline ends came to 12 bases. The CDR3 contains 14 residues. TCRdb itself ran the RT-PCR reads through MiXCR, one entry per CDR3 protein. The sample records 550,000 to 800,000 distinct CDR3 sequences, about 15% being singletons. The starting material was PBMCs from blood, obtained roughly 15 days before vaccination. The sequence came from a man aged 45-65 years who received an inactivated influenza vaccine. This rearrangement joins TRBV5-1 to TRBJ2-3; D unclear. The CDR3 here is CASSLNAGGDTQYF. The CDR3 nucleotides read TGCGCCAGCAGCTTGAACGCCGGTGGGGATACGCAGTATTTT. Variable domain in full (rest from reference TRBV5-1 and TRBJ2-3): KAGVTQTPRYLIKTRGQQVTLSCSPISGHRSVSWYQQTPGQGLQFLFEYFSETQRNKGNFPGRFSGRQFSNSRSEMNVSTLELGDSALYLCASSLNAGGDTQYFGPGTRLTVL.